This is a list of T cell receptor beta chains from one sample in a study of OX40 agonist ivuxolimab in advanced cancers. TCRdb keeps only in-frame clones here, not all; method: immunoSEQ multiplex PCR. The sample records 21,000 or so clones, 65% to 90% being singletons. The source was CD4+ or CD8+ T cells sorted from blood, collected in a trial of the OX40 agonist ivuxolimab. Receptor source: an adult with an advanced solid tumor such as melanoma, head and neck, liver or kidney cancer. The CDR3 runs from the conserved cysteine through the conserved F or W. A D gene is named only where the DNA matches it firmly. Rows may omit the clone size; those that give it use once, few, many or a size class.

CDR3: CASSVEGVNTEAFF; DNA: TGTGCCAGCAGCGTAGAGGGCGTGAACACTGAAGCTTTCTTT; length: 14; D: .; V: TRBV9; J: TRBJ1-1; size: .
CDR3: CASSSRPGQGYNEQFF; DNA: TGTGCCAGCAGCTCGCGGCCGGGACAGGGCTACAATGAGCAGTTCTTC; length: 16; D: TRBD1; V: TRBV7-3; J: TRBJ2-1; size: .
CDR3: CASSPIPRDGSGNTIYF; DNA: TGTGCCAGCTCACCCATCCCTCGGGACGGCTCTGGAAACACCATATATTTT; length: 17; D: .; V: TRBV18; J: TRBJ1-3; size: .
CDR3: CASSSTPTSGWFF; DNA: TGTGCCAGCAGCTCGACCCCCACTAGCGGGTGGTTCTTC; length: 13; D: TRBD2; V: TRBV7-2; J: TRBJ2-1; size: once
CDR3: CASSQVGGYEQYF; DNA: TGTGCCAGCAGCCAAGTAGGGGGCTACGAGCAGTACTTC; length: 13; D: .; V: TRBV11-2; J: TRBJ2-7; size: .
CDR3: CASSYQGSSYNSPLHF; DNA: TGTGCCAGCAGCTATCAGGGGAGCTCCTATAATTCACCCCTCCACTTT; length: 16; D: .; V: TRBV7-6; J: TRBJ1-6; size: .
CDR3: CASSLDNEQFF; DNA: TGTGCCAGCTCACTGGACAATGAGCAGTTCTTC; length: 11; D: .; V: TRBV18; J: TRBJ2-1; size: once
CDR3: CASSFMTGGDEQFF; DNA: TGTGCCAGCAGCTTTATGACAGGGGGAGATGAGCAGTTCTTC; length: 14; D: TRBD1; V: TRBV5-6; J: TRBJ2-1; size: .
CDR3: CSVGGPYGRRADTQYF; DNA: TGCAGCGTTGGGGGCCCTTATGGGAGACGAGCAGATACGCAGTATTTT; length: 16; D: .; V: TRBV29-1; J: TRBJ2-3; size: .
CDR3: CASSTTSGEYNEQFF; DNA: TGTGCCAGTAGTACAACTAGCGGGGAATACAATGAGCAGTTCTTC; length: 15; D: TRBD2; V: TRBV19; J: TRBJ2-1; size: few
CDR3: CATSRVTSYEQYF; DNA: TGTGCCACCAGCAGGGTCACCTCCTACGAGCAGTACTTC; length: 13; D: .; V: TRBV15; J: TRBJ2-7; size: .
CDR3: CASSVRTGGTDTQYF; DNA: TGTGCCAGCAGCGTACGAACAGGGGGCACAGATACGCAGTATTTT; length: 15; D: TRBD1; V: TRBV9; J: TRBJ2-3; size: few
CDR3: CASSLPTRDRNTEAFF; DNA: TGTGCCAGCAGTTTGCCAACCCGGGACAGGAACACTGAAGCTTTCTTT; length: 16; D: TRBD1; V: TRBV28; J: TRBJ1-1; size: .
CDR3: CASTTGTRNTEAFF; DNA: TGTGCCAGCACGACCGGGACAAGGAACACTGAAGCTTTCTTT; length: 14; D: .; V: TRBV7-9; J: TRBJ1-1; size: .